Presented here are 21 T cell receptor beta chains from one specimen sequenced in a study of T-cell memory formation after mild COVID-19. One entry per CDR3 protein results from TCRdb running MiXCR on the 5' RACE reads. The table includes 120,000 to 150,000 distinct CDR3 sequences, about 19% detected once. Sequenced sample: PBMCs or a T cell subset sorted from them (not recorded which). These receptors came from an adult woman who had mild COVID-19 (a few samples of this study predate the infection). Cell type and time point are not known.

V is TRBV2 and J is TRBJ2-7; 7 bases are shared with TRBD1. After removal of 4 bases from V and 2 bases from J, the junction contained 11 bases not matched to a gene. Germline-derived CDR1 and CDR2 are SNHLY and FYNNEI. The CDR3 is made up of 16 amino acids. The CDR3 DNA sequence: TGTGCCAGCAGTGCGGAAGGGGGCCTGAGCCCCTACGAGCAGTACTTC. Protein sequence: CASSAEGGLSPYEQYF.

The gene calls are TRBV30 and TRBJ2-3; D uncertain. In germline, CDR1 is GTSNPN, CDR2 SVGIG (reference sequence). Trimming stripped 3 bases from V and 2 bases from J, with 9 bases between. The CDR3 is 13 residues long. The CDR3 is CAWSRGYTDTQYF. CDR3 bases: TGTGCCTGGAGCCGCGGTTACACAGATACGCAGTATTTT.

The chain is built from TRBV5-1 and TRBJ1-2; D may be TRBD1 (6 bases). Trimming pared 2 bases from V and 4 bases from J, leaving 12 bases between. The CDR3 loop spans 14 amino acids. Per germline, CDR1 SGHRS and CDR2 YFSETQ. CDR3 amino acids: CASSLTWTVYGYTF. CDR3 coding DNA: TGCGCCAGCAGCTTAACGTGGACAGTCTATGGCTACACCTTC. The entire variable domain, with the rest obtained from reference TRBV5-1 and TRBJ1-2, is as follows: KAGVTQTPRYLIKTRGQQVTLSCSPISGHRSVSWYQQTPGQGLQFLFEYFSETQRNKGNFPGRFSGRQFSNSRSEMNVSTLELGDSALYLCASSLTWTVYGYTFGSGTRLTVV.

V and J are TRBV5-1 and TRBJ2-1; a weak D match, TRBD2 (7 bases). Deletions cut 6 bases from V and 7 bases from J, with 17 bases between. Germline V gene data show CDR1 as SGHRS and CDR2 as YFSETQ. The CDR3 is 14 residues long. The CDR3 spells CASTEGGRANEQFF. Here the CDR3 DNA reads TGCGCCAGCACTGAGGGGGGGCGGGCGAATGAGCAGTTCTTC.

The J gene is TRBJ2-5, the V gene TRBV2; 11 bases match TRBD2. The CDR3 has 16 residues. The germline V gene has CDR1 SNHLY and CDR2 FYNNEI. Trimming cost V 6 bases and J 5 bases; bases outside gene matches: 11. CDR3 in amino acids: CASRDRSGGAWETQYF. CDR3 coding DNA: TGTGCCAGCAGGGACCGTAGCGGGGGGGCCTGGGAGACCCAGTACTTC. The full variable domain, completed using reference TRBV2 and TRBJ2-5, is EPEVTQTPSHQVTQMGQEVILRCVPISNHLYFYWYRQILGQKVEFLVSFYNNEISEKSEIFDDQFSVERPDGSNFTLKIRSTKLEDSAMYFCASRDRSGGAWETQYFGPGTRLLVL.

The V call is TRBV9, the J call TRBJ2-7; 10 bases match TRBD1. From germline, CDR1 is SGDLS and CDR2 YYNGEE. The CDR3 contains 13 residues. V dropped 1 base and J dropped 6; count of bases not matched to a gene: 1. Written as DNA, the CDR3 is TGTGCCAGCAGCGTAAGGACAGGGGGCGAGCAGTACTTC. Protein product: CASSVRTGGEQYF. Full variable domain (missing parts from reference TRBV9 and TRBJ2-7): DSGVTQTPKHLITATGQRVTLRCSPRSGDLSVYWYQQSLDQGLQFLIQYYNGEERAKGNILERFSAQQFPDLHSELNLSSLELGDSALYFCASSVRTGGEQYFGPGTRLTVT.

This clonotype was seen repeatedly, ten times or more. This sequence joins TRBV9 and TRBJ1-5; tentative D call: TRBD1 (6 bases). The CDR3 covers 15 residues. The germline CDR1 and CDR2 sequences are SGDLS and YYNGEE. The ends were cut back, 4 bases at V and 7 bases at J, with 18 bases in the middle. The CDR3 DNA reads as TGTGCCAGCAGCAAGGGGGTGGGACTGGGGCAGCCCCAGCATTTT. Translation gives CASSKGVGLGQPQHF.

This clonotype was observed a few times. V and J are TRBV3-1 and TRBJ2-1, with 10 bases matching TRBD2. The J segment lost 0 bases and the V segment lost 4 bases, leaving 3 bases of the junction unmatched. The CDR3 runs to 16 residues. Per the germline V gene, CDR1 is LGHDT and CDR2 is YNNKEL (reference sequence). The CDR3 sequence: CASSRLAGSSYNEQFF. CDR3 sequence (DNA): TGTGCCAGCAGCCGACTAGCGGGCAGCTCCTACAATGAGCAGTTCTTC.

Here the CDR3 reads CASSQGQQRNEQFF. CDR3 nucleotides: TGCGCCAGCAGCCAGGGACAGCAGAGGAATGAGCAGTTCTTC. The chain joins TRBV5-1 to TRBJ2-1; 7 bases align to TRBD1. The germline CDR1 and CDR2 sequences are SGHRS and YFSETQ. The CDR3 runs 14 residues. V shed 4 bases and J 7 bases; nucleotides not matched to a gene: 8.

This chain links TRBV20-1 with TRBJ2-7; D remains ambiguous. Germline CDR1 DFQATT, CDR2 SNEGSKA (reference sequence). The V and J ends lost 0 bases and 0 bases respectively, with 9 bases between them. The length of the CDR3 is 14 residues. The CDR3 sequence: CSARDGGYSYEQYF. The CDR3 nucleotides read TGCAGTGCTAGAGATGGCGGCTACTCCTACGAGCAGTACTTC.

There are a few counts of this clonotype. The chain employs TRBV7-6 and TRBJ2-3, with D tentatively TRBD1 (5 bases). Germline-derived CDR1 and CDR2 are SGHVS and FNYEAQ. Trimming shortened V by 5 bases and J by 7 bases, and 16 bases separated the two germline ends. The CDR3 is 14 residues long. The CDR3: CASSPRPQGHTQYF. CDR3 DNA sequence: TGTGCCAGCAGCCCCCGACCGCAGGGCCATACGCAGTATTTT.

This clonotype has just a few counts. This chain connects TRBV9 to TRBJ2-7; the match to TRBD2 covers 11 bases. V dropped 4 bases and J dropped 2; count of bases not matched to a gene: 8. The CDR3 is 16 residues long. Germline CDR1 is SGDLS and CDR2 is YYNGEE. As DNA, the CDR3 is TGTGCCAGCAGCCCCCGACTAGCGGGGCTAACCTACGAGCAGTACTTC. Translated, it gives CASSPRLAGLTYEQYF.

The V call is TRBV5-1, the J call TRBJ1-3; no definite D call. V lost 1 base, J lost 0 bases, and 11 bases lay in between. Germline loops: CDR1 SGHRS, CDR2 YFSETQ. The CDR3 runs 16 residues. CDR3 in DNA: TGCGCCAGCAGCTTGACTCACAGCGGCTCTGGAAACACCATATATTTT. It encodes CASSLTHSGSGNTIYF. Supplemented by reference TRBV5-1 and TRBJ1-3, the full variable domain reads KAGVTQTPRYLIKTRGQQVTLSCSPISGHRSVSWYQQTPGQGLQFLFEYFSETQRNKGNFPGRFSGRQFSNSRSEMNVSTLELGDSALYLCASSLTHSGSGNTIYFGEGSWLTVV.

The chain links TRBV12-3 or TRBV12-4 to TRBJ1-6; TRBD1 might be the D (5 bases). The V end lost 3 bases, the J end lost 2 bases, and 11 bases lay between the germline ends. This CDR3 is 16 amino acids long. CDR3 in DNA: TGTGCCAGCAGTTTCAGGGAGGTGACCTATAATTCACCCCTCCACTTT. As protein: CASSFREVTYNSPLHF.

The CDR3 DNA follows: TGCGCCAGCAGCTCCGGGCGGGGGCCCGAAGAGACCCAGTACTTC. It codes for CASSSGRGPEETQYF. The rearrangement uses TRBV4-1 and TRBJ2-5, with D possibly matching TRBD2 (7 bases). Germline loops: CDR1 MGHRA, CDR2 YSYEKL. Trimming shortened V by 5 bases and J by 3 bases, and 16 bases separated the two germline ends. The CDR3 totals 15 residues.

This clonotype was counted only a few times. The chain links TRBV4-2 to TRBJ2-5; D might be TRBD2 (5 bases). CDR1 is LGHNA, CDR2 YNFKEQ, per germline. This CDR3 spans 14 amino acids. The germline V and J ends were trimmed by 1 base and 3 bases, with 9 bases remaining between them. The CDR3 is CASSQASTEETQYF. Written as DNA, the CDR3 is TGTGCCAGCAGCCAAGCTAGCACCGAAGAGACCCAGTACTTC.

The J gene is TRBJ2-7, the V gene TRBV12-3 or TRBV12-4; 7 nucleotides match TRBD1. J gave up 5 bases and V 7 bases, and 8 bases lay outside the gene matches. The CDR3 spans 13 residues. The CDR3 DNA follows: TGTGCCAGCACCCAGACAGGGAAGAACGAGCAGTACTTC. Translation gives CASTQTGKNEQYF.

The chain uses TRBV6-6 and TRBJ2-7, with unresolved D. The CDR3 is 16 residues long. In germline, CDR1 is MNHNY, CDR2 SVGAGI (reference sequence). Trimming cost V 0 bases and J 2 bases, with 14 bases left between them. For the CDR3, the DNA is TGTGCCAGCAGTTACTCAACACCGACAACACCCTACGAGCAGTACTTC. It translates to CASSYSTPTTPYEQYF.

Notes on this clonotype: Relative to the germline gene, one junction end is altered; a read error may explain this. For the CDR3, the DNA is TGTGCCAGTAGCTTGCGGGAGTGGTTTCAAGAGACCCAGTACTTC. It translates to CASSLREWFQETQYF. The genes are TRBV7-2 and TRBJ2-5, with 7 bases identical to TRBD2. The germline V gene encodes CDR1 SGHTA and CDR2 FQGNSA. This CDR3 spans 15 amino acids.

The chain links TRBV6-1 to TRBJ2-1; 8 bases match TRBD2. Per the germline V gene, CDR1 is MNHNS and CDR2 is SASEGT. CDR3 length: 15 amino acids. V lost 4 bases, J lost 2 bases, and 4 bases stayed unmatched. The chain's CDR3 is CASSGTSTPYNEQFF. The CDR3 bases are TGTGCCAGCAGTGGGACTAGCACGCCCTACAATGAGCAGTTCTTC.

The chain recombines TRBV12-3 or TRBV12-4 with TRBJ2-2; 11 positions agree with TRBD2. V was clipped by 6 bases and J by 1 base; unmatched bases: 4. CDR3 size: 16 residues. In nucleotides, the CDR3 is TGTGCCAGCAGGTCTAGCGGGGGGAAGAACACCGGGGAGCTGTTTTTT. Protein: CASRSSGGKNTGELFF.